These T cell receptor beta chains were read from a single sample in a study of blood T cell repertoires in COVID-19. TCRdb keeps only in-frame clones here, not all; method: immunoSEQ multiplex PCR. The table includes about 75,000 clones, around 79% detected once. The sample comprised peripheral blood. The receptors come from an elderly woman with active or convalescent COVID-19. CDR3s include the opening cysteine and the closing phenylalanine or tryptophan. The order of the fields is D gene, V gene, J gene, clone size, CDR3 DNA, CDR3 protein. The D gene is left open where the match is weak. Clone sizes are given selectively: once, few, many, or a class where the clone is expanded.

TRBD2	TRBV10-3	TRBJ2-1	-	TGTGCCATCGGAACTATAGCGGGAGGGAGGGGGGAGCAGTTCTTC	CAIGTIAGGRGEQFF
TRBD1	TRBV28	TRBJ2-7	-	TGTGCCAGCAGAAGAACAGGGGACTACGAGCAGTACTTC	CASRRTGDYEQYF
-	TRBV27	TRBJ2-7	-	TGTGCCAGCAGTTCGCAACAGGTCTTTGAGCAGTACTTC	CASSSQQVFEQYF
TRBD2	TRBV19	TRBJ2-3	-	TGTGCCAGTAGTATATATTGGACTAGCCTGTTCATTACGCAGTATTTT	CASSIYWTSLFITQYF
TRBD1	TRBV6-5	TRBJ1-1	-	TGTGCCAGCAGTTATTGGACAGGGAGGAACACTGAAGCTTTCTTT	CASSYWTGRNTEAFF
TRBD2	TRBV7-8	TRBJ2-2	-	TGTGCCAGCAGCCCAAGGACTAGCGGAATGAACACCGGGGAGCTGTTTTTT	CASSPRTSGMNTGELFF
-	TRBV5-8	TRBJ2-5	-	TGTGCCAGCAGCTTGGAGCGACAGGCGCGTGGGGCCCAGTACTTC	CASSLERQARGAQYF
-	TRBV19	TRBJ1-4	-	TGTGCCAGTAGATCGACTGGAGGGAGTGAAAAACTGTTTTTT	CASRSTGGSEKLFF
-	TRBV5-1	TRBJ1-2	once	TGCGCCAGCAGCAGATCCGGGACATCTTATGGCTACACCTTC	CASSRSGTSYGYTF
-	TRBV5-6	TRBJ2-1	-	TGTGCCAGCAGCTCAACACACTGGGCCGATGAGCAGTTCTTC	CASSSTHWADEQFF
TRBD1	TRBV5-6	TRBJ1-1	-	TGTGCCAGCAGCTTGCTGCTACAGGGGTCTGAAGCTTTCTTT	CASSLLLQGSEAFF
-	TRBV29-1	TRBJ2-1	-	TGCAGCGGCCGGGGCGGGACCCCCTACAATGAGCAGTTCTTC	CSGRGGTPYNEQFF
-	TRBV19	TRBJ2-2	-	TGTGCCAGTAGTGTACTTCGGGGGAACACCGGGGAGCTGTTTTTT	CASSVLRGNTGELFF
TRBD2	TRBV9	TRBJ2-1	-	TGTGCCAGCGGCGGGAGGGGGGGCACCTACAATGAGCAGTTCTTC	CASGGRGGTYNEQFF
TRBD2	TRBV5-5	TRBJ2-1	once	TGTGCCAGCAGACCACCGGGACTAGATTACAATGAGCAGTTCTTC	CASRPPGLDYNEQFF
TRBD1	TRBV28	TRBJ2-6	once	TGTGCCAGCAGTTATGAGGGGGCCCTGACTTTC	CASSYEGALTF
-	TRBV12-5	TRBJ1-2	-	TGTGCTAGTAGCCCAGGGCCTTATGGCTACACCTTC	CASSPGPYGYTF
-	TRBV19	TRBJ1-5	-	TGTGCCAGTAGTATCCTGGGACAACCGCCCCAGCATTTT	CASSILGQPPQHF
-	TRBV7-2	TRBJ2-2	few	TGTGCCAGCAGCTTAAGTTCCGTCCTATCAACCGGGGAGCTGTTTTTT	CASSLSSVLSTGELFF
-	TRBV6-5	TRBJ2-2	-	TGTGCCAGCAGTTTAGAGGGTTGGTTTAACACCGGGGAGCTGTTTTTT	CASSLEGWFNTGELFF
TRBD2	TRBV19	TRBJ2-5	-	TGTGCCAGTAGTACCCTAGCGGTGCTAGGGGAGACCCAGTACTTC	CASSTLAVLGETQYF
-	TRBV4-3	TRBJ1-5	-	TGCGCCAGCAGCCAAGGGGCCAATCAGCCCCAGCATTTT	CASSQGANQPQHF
TRBD1	TRBV6-5	TRBJ1-1	few	TGTGCCAGCAGTTATTCCGGACAGGGGGCTGAAGCTTTCTTT	CASSYSGQGAEAFF
-	TRBV19	TRBJ1-2	-	TGTGCCAGTAGTACTTACCCAGACAGGATCTATGGCTACACCTTC	CASSTYPDRIYGYTF
-	TRBV14	TRBJ2-3	-	TGTGCCAGCAGCCAAGGTCTCGGGGTTAACACAGATACGCAGTATTTT	CASSQGLGVNTDTQYF
-	TRBV6-4	TRBJ2-3	-	TGTGCCAGCAGTGGCGAAGGAGGGAGTGGTAGCACAGATACGCAGTATTTT	CASSGEGGSGSTDTQYF
TRBD1	TRBV19	TRBJ1-5	-	TGTGCCAGTAGGGACAGGGCGAGCAATCAGCCCCAGCATTTT	CASRDRASNQPQHF
-	TRBV13	TRBJ2-6	-	TGTGCCAGCAGCCCGGACTACTCTGGGGCCAACGTCCTGACTTTC	CASSPDYSGANVLTF
TRBD1	TRBV5-4	TRBJ1-1	-	TGTGCCAGCAGCCAAAAGACAGGGAGGACTGAAGCTTTCTTT	CASSQKTGRTEAFF
-	TRBV19	TRBJ2-1	-	TGTGCCAGTAGTATAGTAACTACAAGCTCCTACAATGAGCAGTTCTTC	CASSIVTTSSYNEQFF
-	TRBV5-1	TRBJ2-7	few	TGCGCCAGCAGCCACCCCGTGGGGGACAGCGGGAGTCTGAGTGAGCAGTACTTC	CASSHPVGDSGSLSEQYF
-	TRBV18	TRBJ2-2	few	TGTGCCAGCTCACCCCTGAGCGCCAACACCGGGGAGCTGTTTTTT	CASSPLSANTGELFF
-	TRBV2	TRBJ2-7	-	TGTGCCAGCCTCCCCGACAGGACAGCCCCCGAGCAGTACTTC	CASLPDRTAPEQYF
TRBD1	TRBV4-3	TRBJ2-7	-	TGCGCCAGCAGCCCCCACAGGGGAGCCTCCTCCGAGCAGTACTTC	CASSPHRGASSEQYF
-	TRBV10-2	TRBJ1-1	-	TGCGCCAGCTGGGTGGGGGGTTGGGAAGCTTTCTTT	CASWVGGWEAFF